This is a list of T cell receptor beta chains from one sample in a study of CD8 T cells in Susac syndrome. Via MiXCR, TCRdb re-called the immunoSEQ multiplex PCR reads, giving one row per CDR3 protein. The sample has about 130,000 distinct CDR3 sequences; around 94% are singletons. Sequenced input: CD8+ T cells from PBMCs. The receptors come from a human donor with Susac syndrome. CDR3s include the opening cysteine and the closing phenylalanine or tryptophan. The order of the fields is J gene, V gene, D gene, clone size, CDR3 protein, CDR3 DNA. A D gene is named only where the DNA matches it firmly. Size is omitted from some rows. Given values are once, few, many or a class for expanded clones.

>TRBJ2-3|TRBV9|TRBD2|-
CASSASGGSTDTQYF
TGTGCCAGCAGCGCCAGCGGGGGTAGCACAGATACGCAGTATTTT
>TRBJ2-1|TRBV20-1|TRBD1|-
CSARDGGTGEEQFF
TGCAGTGCTAGAGACGGGGGGACAGGGGAGGAGCAGTTCTTC
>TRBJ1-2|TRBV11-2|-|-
CASSPTLDRHTNYGYTF
TGTGCCAGCAGCCCCACCCTAGACCGACACACCAACTATGGCTACACCTTC
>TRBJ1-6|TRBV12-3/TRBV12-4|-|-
CASTWGVYNSPLHF
TGTGCCAGCACCTGGGGGGTCTATAATTCACCCCTCCACTTT
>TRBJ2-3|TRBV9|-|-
CASSGGLGAIADTQYF
TGTGCCAGCAGCGGGGGCCTGGGGGCAATAGCAGATACGCAGTATTTT
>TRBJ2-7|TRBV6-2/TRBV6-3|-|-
CASSFSWGEQYF
TGTGCCAGCAGTTTCTCTTGGGGCGAGCAGTACTTC
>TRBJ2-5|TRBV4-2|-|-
CASSQDWAGGEETQYF
TGTGCCAGCAGCCAAGATTGGGCAGGGGGGGAAGAGACCCAGTACTTC
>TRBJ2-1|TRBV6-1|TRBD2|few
CASSEFSGGANEQFF
TGTGCCAGCAGTGAATTTAGCGGGGGGGCCAATGAGCAGTTCTTC
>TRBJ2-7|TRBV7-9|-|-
CASSFSTDPTKQYF
TGTGCCAGCAGCTTCTCGACAGATCCTACGAAGCAGTACTTC
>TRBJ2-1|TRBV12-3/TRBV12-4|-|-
CASNLLDNEQFF
TGTGCCAGCAACCTACTTGACAATGAGCAGTTCTTC
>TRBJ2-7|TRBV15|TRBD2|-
CATSRDDRLAVLNYEQYF
TGTGCCACCAGCAGAGATGACCGACTAGCGGTACTGAACTACGAGCAGTACTTC
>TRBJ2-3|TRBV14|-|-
CASSLHGGLSTDTQYF
TGTGCCAGCAGCCTCCATGGGGGGCTAAGCACAGATACGCAGTATTTT
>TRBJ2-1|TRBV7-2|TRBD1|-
CASSQDRGNEQFF
TGTGCCAGCAGCCAGGACAGGGGCAATGAGCAGTTCTTC
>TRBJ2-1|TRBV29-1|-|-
CSVDPRGWPYNEQFF
TGCAGCGTTGATCCCCGGGGCTGGCCCTACAATGAGCAGTTCTTC
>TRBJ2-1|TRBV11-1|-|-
CASSQDLSSYNEQFF
TGTGCCAGCAGCCAAGACTTGAGCTCCTACAATGAGCAGTTCTTC
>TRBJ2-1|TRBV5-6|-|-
CASSSGVNYNEQFF
TGTGCCAGCAGCTCGGGGGTAAACTACAATGAGCAGTTCTTC
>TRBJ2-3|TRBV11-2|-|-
CASSLAGRGTDTQYF
TGTGCCAGCAGCTTAGCCGGGAGAGGCACAGATACGCAGTATTTT
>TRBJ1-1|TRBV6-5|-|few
CASSYGGPEAFF
TGTGCCAGCAGTTATGGGGGGCCTGAAGCTTTCTTT
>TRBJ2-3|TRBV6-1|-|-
CASSRELSTDTQYF
TGTGCCAGCAGCCGGGAATTAAGCACAGATACGCAGTATTTT
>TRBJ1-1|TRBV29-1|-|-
CSVERGSNTEAFF
TGCAGCGTTGAAAGGGGATCGAACACTGAAGCTTTCTTT
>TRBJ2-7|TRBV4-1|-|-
CASSQVYGYEQYF
TGCGCCAGCAGCCAAGTCTACGGATACGAGCAGTACTTC
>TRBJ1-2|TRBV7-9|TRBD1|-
CASRTQGADYGYTF
TGTGCCAGCAGAACACAGGGGGCGGATTATGGCTACACCTTC
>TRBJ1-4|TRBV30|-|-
CAWSHRQDSNEKLFF
TGTGCCTGGAGTCACAGACAGGACAGTAATGAAAAACTGTTTTTT
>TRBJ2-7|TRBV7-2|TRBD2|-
CASSLAGETYEQYF
TGTGCCAGCAGCCTAGCGGGGGAGACCTACGAGCAGTACTTC
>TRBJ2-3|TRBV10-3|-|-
CAISEPTKSSATDTQYF
TGTGCCATCAGTGAACCGACAAAATCGAGCGCGACAGATACGCAGTATTTT
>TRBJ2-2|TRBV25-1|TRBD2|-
CASRPLAGDTGELFF
TGTGCCAGCAGGCCTCTAGCGGGGGACACCGGGGAGCTGTTTTTT
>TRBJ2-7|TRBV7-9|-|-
CASRLGGREQYF
TGTGCCAGCAGATTAGGGGGTAGAGAGCAGTACTTC
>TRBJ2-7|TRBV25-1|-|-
CASSAQSRDKAYEQYF
TGTGCCAGCAGTGCTCAATCCCGGGACAAGGCCTACGAGCAGTACTTC
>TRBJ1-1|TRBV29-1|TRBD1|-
CSVGSGQGVLGAFF
TGCAGCGTTGGATCGGGACAGGGGGTATTGGGAGCTTTCTTT
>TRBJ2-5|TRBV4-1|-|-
CASSRGTLETQYF
TGCGCCAGCAGCCGCGGGACACTGGAGACCCAGTACTTC
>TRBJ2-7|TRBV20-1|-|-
CSASGRGNTYEQYF
TGCAGTGCTAGTGGTAGGGGCAATACCTACGAGCAGTACTTC
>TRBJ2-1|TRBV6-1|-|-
CASSERMERNEQFF
TGTGCCAGCAGTGAAAGAATGGAGAGGAATGAGCAGTTCTTC
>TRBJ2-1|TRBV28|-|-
CASRDPSLRVEQFF
TGTGCCAGCAGAGATCCCTCCCTCCGGGTTGAGCAGTTCTTC
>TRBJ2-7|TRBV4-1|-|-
CASSHQGGSEQYF
TGCGCCAGCAGCCATCAGGGGGGCAGCGAGCAGTACTTC
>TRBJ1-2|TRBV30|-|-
CAWSGPGDGYTF
TGTGCCTGGAGTGGTCCGGGTGATGGCTACACCTTC
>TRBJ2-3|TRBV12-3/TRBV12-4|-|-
CASSFGPHAQYF
TGTGCCAGCAGTTTTGGACCTCACGCGCAGTATTTT
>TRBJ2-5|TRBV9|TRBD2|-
CASSYTSGSQETQYF
TGTGCCAGCAGCTACACTAGCGGGAGCCAAGAGACCCAGTACTTC
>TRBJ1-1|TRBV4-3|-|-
CASSQVGSNTEAFF
TGCGCCAGCAGCCAAGTGGGCAGCAACACTGAAGCTTTCTTT
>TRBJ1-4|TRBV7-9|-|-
CASSSQGSTNEKLFF
TGTGCCAGCAGCTCTCAGGGATCAACTAATGAAAAACTGTTTTTT
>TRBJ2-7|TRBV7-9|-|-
CASSGLRVYEQYF
TGTGCCAGCAGCGGCCTGCGTGTCTACGAGCAGTACTTC
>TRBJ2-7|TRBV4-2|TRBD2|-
CASSQDGLAYEQYF
TGTGCCAGCAGCCAGGACGGACTAGCCTACGAGCAGTACTTC
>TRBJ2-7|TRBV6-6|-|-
CAGKQGSYEQYF
TGTGCCGGAAAACAGGGCTCCTACGAGCAGTACTTC
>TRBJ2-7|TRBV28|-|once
CASSGLSSYEQYF
TGTGCCAGCTCGGGGCTGTCATCCTACGAGCAGTACTTC
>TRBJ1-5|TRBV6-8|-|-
CARLAAGRNQPQHF
TGTGCCAGGCTGGCGGCAGGGCGCAATCAGCCCCAGCATTTT
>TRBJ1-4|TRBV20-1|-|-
CSARVGLADEKLFF
TGCAGTGCTAGAGTAGGTCTCGCTGATGAAAAACTGTTTTTT
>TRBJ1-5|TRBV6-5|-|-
CASLRGGDNQPQHF
TGTGCCAGCCTCCGGGGGGGAGATAATCAGCCCCAGCATTTT
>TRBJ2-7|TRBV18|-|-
CASSPAGDYEQYF
TGTGCCAGCTCACCGGCAGGGGACTACGAGCAGTACTTC
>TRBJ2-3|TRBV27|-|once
CASSLGLGADTQYF
TGTGCCAGCAGTTTAGGACTCGGCGCAGATACGCAGTATTTT
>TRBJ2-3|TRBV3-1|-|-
CASSPISRRSTDTQYF
TGTGCCAGCAGCCCGATATCCCGCCGGAGCACAGATACGCAGTATTTT
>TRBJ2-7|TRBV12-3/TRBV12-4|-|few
CASSLNYEQYF
TGTGCCAGCAGTCTTAATTACGAGCAGTACTTC
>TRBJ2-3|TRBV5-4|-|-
CASSFWRVSNTDTQYF
TGTGCCAGCAGCTTTTGGAGGGTCTCGAACACAGATACGCAGTATTTT
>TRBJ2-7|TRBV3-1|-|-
CASSHPTEDEQYF
TGTGCCAGCAGCCACCCGACCGAGGACGAGCAGTACTTC
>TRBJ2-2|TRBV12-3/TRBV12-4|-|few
CASSEGGTNTGELFF
TGTGCCAGCAGTGAAGGGGGTACGAACACCGGGGAGCTGTTTTTT
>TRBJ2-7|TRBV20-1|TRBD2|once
CSAESGTAYEQYF
TGCAGTGCTGAAAGCGGGACTGCCTACGAGCAGTACTTC
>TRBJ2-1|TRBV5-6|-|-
CASTGTGNVAVSYNEQFF
TGTGCCAGCACCGGGACGGGCAACGTAGCGGTTTCCTACAATGAGCAGTTCTTC
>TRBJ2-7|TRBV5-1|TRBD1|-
CASSHGQGWEQYF
TGCGCCAGCAGCCACGGACAGGGCTGGGAGCAGTACTTC
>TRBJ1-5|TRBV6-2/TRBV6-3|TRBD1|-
CASSPPGQEPQHF
TGTGCCAGCAGCCCCCCGGGACAGGAGCCCCAGCATTTT
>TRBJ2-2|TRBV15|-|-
CATSRDGDGPNTGELFF
TGTGCCACCAGCAGAGATGGAGACGGACCGAACACCGGGGAGCTGTTTTTT
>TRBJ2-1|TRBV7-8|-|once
CASSTLERDEQFF
TGTGCCAGCAGCACACTGGAGCGGGATGAGCAGTTCTTC